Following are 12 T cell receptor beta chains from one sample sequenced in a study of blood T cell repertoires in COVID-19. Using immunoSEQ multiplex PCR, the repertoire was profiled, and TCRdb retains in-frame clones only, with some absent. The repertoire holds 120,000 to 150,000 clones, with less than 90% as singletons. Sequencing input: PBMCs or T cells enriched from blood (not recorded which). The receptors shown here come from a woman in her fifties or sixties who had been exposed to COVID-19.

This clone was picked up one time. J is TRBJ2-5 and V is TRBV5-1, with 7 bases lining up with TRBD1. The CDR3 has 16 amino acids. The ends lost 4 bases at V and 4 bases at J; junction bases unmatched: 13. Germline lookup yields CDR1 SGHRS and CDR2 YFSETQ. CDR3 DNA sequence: TGCGCCAGCAGCCCACGAACGGGACAGACAGGAGAGACCCAGTACTTC. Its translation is CASSPRTGQTGETQYF. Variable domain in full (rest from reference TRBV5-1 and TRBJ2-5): KAGVTQTPRYLIKTRGQQVTLSCSPISGHRSVSWYQQTPGQGLQFLFEYFSETQRNKGNFPGRFSGRQFSNSRSEMNVSTLELGDSALYLCASSPRTGQTGETQYFGPGTRLLVL.

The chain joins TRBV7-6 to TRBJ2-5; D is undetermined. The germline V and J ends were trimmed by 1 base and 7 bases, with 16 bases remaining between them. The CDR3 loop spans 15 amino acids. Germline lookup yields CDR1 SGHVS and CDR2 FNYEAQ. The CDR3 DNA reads TGTGCCAGCAGCTTAGGACTCGACCCATCGCGGACCCAGTACTTC. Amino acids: CASSLGLDPSRTQYF.

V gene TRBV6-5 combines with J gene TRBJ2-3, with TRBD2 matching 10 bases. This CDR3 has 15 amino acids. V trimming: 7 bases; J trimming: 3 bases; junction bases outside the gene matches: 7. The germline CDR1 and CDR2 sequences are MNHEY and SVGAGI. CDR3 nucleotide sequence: TGTGCCAGCAAGCTAGCGGGAGCTCTGACAGATACGCAGTATTTT. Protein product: CASKLAGALTDTQYF.

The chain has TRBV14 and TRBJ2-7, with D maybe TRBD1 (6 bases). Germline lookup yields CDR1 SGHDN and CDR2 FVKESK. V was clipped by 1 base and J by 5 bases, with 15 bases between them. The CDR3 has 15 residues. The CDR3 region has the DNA TGTGCCAGCAGCCAAGTGGTGGGGGCACAAAACGAGCAGTACTTC. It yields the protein CASSQVVGAQNEQYF.

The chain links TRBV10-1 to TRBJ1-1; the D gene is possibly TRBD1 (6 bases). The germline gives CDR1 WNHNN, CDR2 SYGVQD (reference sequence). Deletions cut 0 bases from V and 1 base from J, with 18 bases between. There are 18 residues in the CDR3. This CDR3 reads CASSESSLQADRNTEAFF. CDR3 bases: TGCGCCAGCAGTGAGTCATCCCTCCAAGCGGACAGGAACACTGAAGCTTTCTTT.

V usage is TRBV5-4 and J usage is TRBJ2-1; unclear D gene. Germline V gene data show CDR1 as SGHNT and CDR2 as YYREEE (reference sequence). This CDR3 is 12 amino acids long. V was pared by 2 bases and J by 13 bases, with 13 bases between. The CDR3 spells CASSLGSRDQFF. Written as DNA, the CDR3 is TGTGCCAGCAGCTTAGGCTCTAGAGATCAGTTCTTC.

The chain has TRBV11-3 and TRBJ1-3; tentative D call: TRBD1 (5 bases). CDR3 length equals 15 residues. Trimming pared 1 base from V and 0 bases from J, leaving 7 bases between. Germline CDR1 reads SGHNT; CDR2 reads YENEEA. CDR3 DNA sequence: TGTGCCAGCAGCTTAGCAGGGTCCTCTGGAAACACCATATATTTT. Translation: CASSLAGSSGNTIYF.

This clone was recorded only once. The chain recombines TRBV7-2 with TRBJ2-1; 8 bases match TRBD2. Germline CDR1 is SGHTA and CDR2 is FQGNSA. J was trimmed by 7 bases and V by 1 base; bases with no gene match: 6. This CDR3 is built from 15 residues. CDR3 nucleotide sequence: TGTGCCAGCAGCTTAGGGCGCGGGAGGTGGAATGAGCAGTTCTTC. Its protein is CASSLGRGRWNEQFF.

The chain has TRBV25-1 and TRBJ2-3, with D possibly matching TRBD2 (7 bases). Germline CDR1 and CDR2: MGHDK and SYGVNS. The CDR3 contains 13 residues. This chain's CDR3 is CGRGGVFTDTQYF. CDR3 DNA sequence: TGTGGCAGAGGGGGGGTCTTCACAGATACGCAGTATTTT. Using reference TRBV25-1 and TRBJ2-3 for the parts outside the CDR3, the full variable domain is EADIYQTPRYLVIGTGKKITLECSQTMGHDKMYWYQQDPGMELHLIHYSYGVNSTEKGDLSSESTVSRIRTEHFPLTLESARPSHTSQYLCGRGGVFTDTQYFGPGTRLTVL.

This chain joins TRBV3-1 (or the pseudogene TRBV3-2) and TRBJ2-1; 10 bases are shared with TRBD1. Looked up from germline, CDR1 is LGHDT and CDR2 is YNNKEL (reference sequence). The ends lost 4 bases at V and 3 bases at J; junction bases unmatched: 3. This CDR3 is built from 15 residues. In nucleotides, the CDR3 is TGTGCCAGCAGCCCGGGACAGGGGTTCTACAATGAGCAGTTCTTC. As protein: CASSPGQGFYNEQFF.

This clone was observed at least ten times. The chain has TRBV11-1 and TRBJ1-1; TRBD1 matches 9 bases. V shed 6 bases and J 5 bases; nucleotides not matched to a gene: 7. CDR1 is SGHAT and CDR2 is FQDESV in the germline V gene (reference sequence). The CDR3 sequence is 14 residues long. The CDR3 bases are TGTGCCAGCAGGAGGACAGGGGTTGGTACTGAAGCTTTCTTT. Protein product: CASRRTGVGTEAFF.

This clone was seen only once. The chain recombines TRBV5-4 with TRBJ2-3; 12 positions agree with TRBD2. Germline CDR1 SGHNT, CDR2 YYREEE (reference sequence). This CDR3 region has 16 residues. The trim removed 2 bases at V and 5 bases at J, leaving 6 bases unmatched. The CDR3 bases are TGTGCCAGCAGCTTTTTTGGGGGACTAGCGGGAGATACGCAGTATTTT. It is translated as CASSFFGGLAGDTQYF.